The T cell receptor (beta chain) under discussion was sequenced for a study of cytomegalovirus exposure and HLA in healthy donors. Points from the study as a whole: About 87% or about 30% of the time was how often most TCR beta V segments were productive, according to an earlier analysis. TCR beta chains numbering more than 150 were designated cytomegalovirus-associated.

13 Jbeta primers and 60 Vbeta primers were used for the PCR. Per the authors' pipeline: In a later analysis, of approximately 81 million unique beta chains, some 10 million appeared in at least two donors. Only in-frame clones appear in the TCRdb table, and some are missing; sequencing was by immunoSEQ multiplex PCR. V and J calls plus clone size are reproduced from that table; the DNA served to infer D and trimming. The sample yields 150,000 or so clones, roughly 70% seen once. This CDR3 spans 17 amino acids. V gave up 3 bases and J gave up 6 bases; unmatched junction bases: 13. Looked up from germline, CDR1 is LNHDA and CDR2 is SQIVND (reference sequence). Comment on this clone: Its antigen is currently unknown.

This clonotype was obtained from a man aged 25-40 years in good health and CMV-seronegative. The sample comprised PBMCs. The V gene is TRBV19, the J gene TRBJ2-3, with 9 nucleotides matching TRBD2. The CDR3 nucleotides are TGTGCCAGTAGTATCGGGCGCGGCGGGGGGGGCGGGGATACGCAGTATTTT. It encodes CASSIGRGGGGGDTQYF. Variable domain in full (rest from reference TRBV19 and TRBJ2-3): DGGITQSPKYLFRKEGQNVTLSCEQNLNHDAMYWYRQDPGQGLRLIYYSQIVNDFQKGDIAEGYSVSREKKESFPLTVTSAQKNPTAFYLCASSIGRGGGGGDTQYFGPGTRLTVL.